The rows below give T cell receptor beta chains drawn from one sample of a study of cytomegalovirus exposure and HLA in healthy donors. Generated by immunoSEQ multiplex PCR, the TCRdb table keeps only in-frame clones and is missing some. The repertoire holds around 140,000 clones, with about 80% as singletons. The specimen was PBMCs. The receptor set was obtained from a man aged 35 to 55 in good health and CMV-seronegative. CDR3s include the opening cysteine and the closing phenylalanine or tryptophan. Each record gives: D gene, clone size, J gene, CDR3 length, V gene, CDR3 protein, CDR3 DNA. D genes are given only for firm matches. Only part of the rows carry a size: once, few, many, or a class if the clone is expanded.

D gene: -; clone size: -; J gene: TRBJ2-6; CDR3 length: 14; V gene: TRBV7-3; CDR3 protein: CASSWGYGANVLTF; CDR3 DNA: TGTGCCAGCAGCTGGGGCTACGGGGCCAACGTCCTGACTTTC
D gene: -; clone size: -; J gene: TRBJ2-7; CDR3 length: 14; V gene: TRBV28; CDR3 protein: CASSSRQMPSEQYF; CDR3 DNA: TGTGCCAGCAGTTCCCGACAGATGCCGTCCGAGCAGTACTTC
D gene: TRBD2; clone size: -; J gene: TRBJ2-1; CDR3 length: 13; V gene: TRBV29-1; CDR3 protein: CSVTSGGTGEQFF; CDR3 DNA: TGCAGCGTCACTAGCGGGGGGACGGGTGAGCAGTTCTTC
D gene: -; clone size: -; J gene: TRBJ2-1; CDR3 length: 16; V gene: TRBV6-6; CDR3 protein: CASSHKNGALFNEQFF; CDR3 DNA: TGTGCCAGCAGCCACAAGAATGGGGCCCTTTTTAATGAGCAGTTCTTC
D gene: TRBD1; clone size: -; J gene: TRBJ2-5; CDR3 length: 15; V gene: TRBV9; CDR3 protein: CASSKGTVPRETQYF; CDR3 DNA: TGTGCCAGCAGCAAAGGGACAGTCCCCAGGGAGACCCAGTACTTC
D gene: TRBD1; clone size: -; J gene: TRBJ2-3; CDR3 length: 14; V gene: TRBV7-2; CDR3 protein: CASSLDRGGDTQYF; CDR3 DNA: TGTGCCAGCAGCTTAGACAGGGGTGGTGATACGCAGTATTTT
D gene: -; clone size: few; J gene: TRBJ1-2; CDR3 length: 12; V gene: TRBV2; CDR3 protein: CASNDDEGGYTF; CDR3 DNA: TGTGCCAGCAACGACGACGAGGGTGGCTACACCTTC
D gene: -; clone size: once; J gene: TRBJ2-3; CDR3 length: 17; V gene: TRBV9; CDR3 protein: CASSVLSGPERTDTQYF; CDR3 DNA: TGTGCCAGCAGCGTGTTGTCAGGGCCCGAGCGCACAGATACGCAGTATTTT
D gene: -; clone size: -; J gene: TRBJ1-5; CDR3 length: 13; V gene: TRBV18; CDR3 protein: CASSPKGGQPQHF; CDR3 DNA: TGTGCCAGCTCACCAAAAGGAGGTCAGCCCCAGCATTTT
D gene: -; clone size: few; J gene: TRBJ1-5; CDR3 length: 16; V gene: TRBV6-1; CDR3 protein: CASSASGARARQPQHF; CDR3 DNA: TGTGCCAGCAGTGCCTCAGGGGCCCGGGCTCGTCAGCCCCAGCATTTT
D gene: -; clone size: -; J gene: TRBJ2-1; CDR3 length: 13; V gene: TRBV6-1; CDR3 protein: CASSEIGGNEQFF; CDR3 DNA: TGTGCCAGCAGTGAAATAGGAGGAAATGAGCAGTTCTTC
D gene: TRBD1; clone size: -; J gene: TRBJ2-7; CDR3 length: 14; V gene: TRBV30; CDR3 protein: CAWSPGTGHYEQYF; CDR3 DNA: TGTGCCTGGAGTCCGGGGACAGGGCACTACGAGCAGTACTTC
D gene: -; clone size: -; J gene: TRBJ2-7; CDR3 length: 13; V gene: TRBV7-6; CDR3 protein: CASSTQGGYEQYF; CDR3 DNA: TGTGCCAGCAGCACCCAAGGGGGTTACGAGCAGTACTTC
D gene: -; clone size: -; J gene: TRBJ1-1; CDR3 length: 12; V gene: TRBV6-5; CDR3 protein: CASSYPDSEAFF; CDR3 DNA: TGTGCCAGCAGTTACCCTGACAGTGAAGCTTTCTTT
D gene: -; clone size: -; J gene: TRBJ1-3; CDR3 length: 15; V gene: TRBV5-8; CDR3 protein: CASSLGLNSGNTIYF; CDR3 DNA: TGTGCCAGCAGCTTGGGGCTGAACTCTGGAAACACCATATATTTT
D gene: TRBD2; clone size: -; J gene: TRBJ2-3; CDR3 length: 17; V gene: TRBV6-4; CDR3 protein: CASSDSASGGAADTQYF; CDR3 DNA: TGTGCCAGCAGTGACTCGGCTAGCGGGGGGGCTGCAGATACGCAGTATTTT
D gene: -; clone size: -; J gene: TRBJ2-5; CDR3 length: 13; V gene: TRBV5-1; CDR3 protein: CASIKPPRETQYF; CDR3 DNA: TGCGCCAGCATCAAGCCTCCGCGGGAGACCCAGTACTTC
D gene: -; clone size: once; J gene: TRBJ2-7; CDR3 length: 12; V gene: TRBV10-3; CDR3 protein: CVINNPGNEQYF; CDR3 DNA: TGTGTCATCAACAACCCAGGAAACGAGCAGTACTTC
D gene: -; clone size: -; J gene: TRBJ1-2; CDR3 length: 15; V gene: TRBV4-3; CDR3 protein: CASSQVGVSGYGYTF; CDR3 DNA: TGCGCCAGCAGCCAAGTCGGGGTTTCAGGCTATGGCTACACCTTC
D gene: -; clone size: -; J gene: TRBJ1-6; CDR3 length: 15; V gene: TRBV21-1; CDR3 protein: CASSPGTGYNSPLHF; CDR3 DNA: TGTGCCAGCAGCCCCGGGACAGGGTATAATTCACCCCTCCACTTT
D gene: TRBD2; clone size: -; J gene: TRBJ2-3; CDR3 length: 18; V gene: TRBV27; CDR3 protein: CASTQLRLAGGTTDTQYF; CDR3 DNA: TGTGCCAGTACACAGTTAAGACTAGCGGGGGGGACCACAGATACGCAGTATTTT
D gene: TRBD2; clone size: once; J gene: TRBJ2-1; CDR3 length: 16; V gene: TRBV2; CDR3 protein: CASSTRGAGGQDEQFF; CDR3 DNA: TGTGCCAGCAGTACCAGGGGAGCGGGGGGGCAGGATGAGCAGTTCTTC
D gene: -; clone size: -; J gene: TRBJ1-6; CDR3 length: 14; V gene: TRBV7-2; CDR3 protein: CASSFVERFSPLHF; CDR3 DNA: TGTGCCAGCAGCTTCGTAGAGAGGTTTTCACCCCTCCACTTT
D gene: -; clone size: -; J gene: TRBJ1-2; CDR3 length: 14; V gene: TRBV7-9; CDR3 protein: CASRWGDTNYGYTF; CDR3 DNA: TGTGCCAGCCGATGGGGGGATACTAACTATGGCTACACCTTC
D gene: TRBD1; clone size: -; J gene: TRBJ1-1; CDR3 length: 15; V gene: TRBV6-5; CDR3 protein: CASSYGAGGRTEAFF; CDR3 DNA: TGTGCCAGCAGTTACGGGGCAGGGGGCAGGACTGAAGCTTTCTTT
D gene: -; clone size: -; J gene: TRBJ1-6; CDR3 length: 15; V gene: TRBV7-2; CDR3 protein: CASSSQGYGNSPLHF; CDR3 DNA: TGTGCCAGCAGCTCACAGGGCTATGGTAATTCACCCCTCCACTTT
D gene: -; clone size: few; J gene: TRBJ2-7; CDR3 length: 11; V gene: TRBV2; CDR3 protein: CASSPQVPQYF; CDR3 DNA: TGTGCCAGCAGTCCGCAGGTTCCCCAGTACTTC
D gene: TRBD1; clone size: -; J gene: TRBJ2-5; CDR3 length: 15; V gene: TRBV27; CDR3 protein: CASSQYGQGKETQYF; CDR3 DNA: TGTGCCAGCAGTCAATACGGACAGGGGAAGGAGACCCAGTACTTC
D gene: TRBD1; clone size: -; J gene: TRBJ1-2; CDR3 length: 14; V gene: TRBV5-1; CDR3 protein: CASTSRGGNYGYTF; CDR3 DNA: TGCGCCAGCACCTCGCGAGGGGGCAACTATGGCTACACCTTC
D gene: -; clone size: -; J gene: TRBJ2-7; CDR3 length: 15; V gene: TRBV19; CDR3 protein: CASSISAGFSYEQYF; CDR3 DNA: TGTGCCAGTAGTATCTCAGCAGGCTTCTCCTACGAGCAGTACTTC
D gene: TRBD2; clone size: -; J gene: TRBJ2-4; CDR3 length: 16; V gene: TRBV7-8; CDR3 protein: CASSLGTSGGQNIQYF; CDR3 DNA: TGTGCCAGCAGCTTAGGGACTAGCGGGGGCCAAAACATTCAGTACTTC
D gene: TRBD2; clone size: -; J gene: TRBJ2-7; CDR3 length: 15; V gene: TRBV19; CDR3 protein: CASSPGTSGKYEQYF; CDR3 DNA: TGTGCCAGTAGTCCCGGGACTAGCGGAAAATACGAGCAGTACTTC
D gene: TRBD1; clone size: -; J gene: TRBJ1-1; CDR3 length: 17; V gene: TRBV18; CDR3 protein: CASSPPGAGGAHTEAFF; CDR3 DNA: TGTGCCAGCTCACCACCTGGGGCAGGGGGCGCGCACACTGAAGCTTTCTTT
D gene: TRBD1; clone size: -; J gene: TRBJ1-6; CDR3 length: 16; V gene: TRBV7-9; CDR3 protein: CASSRPGQSYNSPLHF; CDR3 DNA: TGTGCCAGCAGCCGTCCGGGACAGTCGTATAATTCACCCCTCCACTTT
D gene: -; clone size: -; J gene: TRBJ1-2; CDR3 length: 13; V gene: TRBV11-2; CDR3 protein: CASSSHGGDGYTF; CDR3 DNA: TGTGCCAGCAGCTCTCACGGGGGTGACGGCTACACCTTC
D gene: TRBD1; clone size: -; J gene: TRBJ1-1; CDR3 length: 16; V gene: TRBV6-6; CDR3 protein: CASRSPLRTGHTEAFF; CDR3 DNA: TGTGCCAGCAGATCCCCCCTGCGGACAGGGCACACTGAAGCTTTCTTT
D gene: -; clone size: -; J gene: TRBJ1-6; CDR3 length: 15; V gene: TRBV6-5; CDR3 protein: CASSYSQVTNSPLHF; CDR3 DNA: TGTGCCAGCAGTTACTCACAGGTTACGAATTCACCCCTCCACTTT
D gene: -; clone size: once; J gene: TRBJ2-7; CDR3 length: 13; V gene: TRBV30; CDR3 protein: CAWRRLDSYEQYF; CDR3 DNA: TGTGCCTGGAGGCGACTAGATTCCTACGAGCAGTACTTC
D gene: TRBD1; clone size: -; J gene: TRBJ1-5; CDR3 length: 16; V gene: TRBV5-5; CDR3 protein: CASSRVGTDPDQPQHF; CDR3 DNA: TGTGCCAGCAGCCGGGTTGGGACAGACCCCGATCAGCCCCAGCATTTT
D gene: TRBD1; clone size: -; J gene: TRBJ1-2; CDR3 length: 15; V gene: TRBV27; CDR3 protein: CASSLRPTGDYGYTF; CDR3 DNA: TGTGCCAGCAGTTTACGACCGACAGGGGACTATGGCTACACCTTC